These 8 T cell receptor beta chains were all obtained from the same sample, sequenced in a study of STAT5B mutations in CD4+ large granular lymphocyte leukemia. The data were produced by immunoSEQ multiplex PCR, yet TCRdb's version contains in-frame clones alone and is incomplete. The data hold some 30,000 clones, with around 74% observed a single time. Sequencing input: CD4+ T cells from blood buffy coats. Source of these receptors: a human donor in good health.

The gene calls are TRBV6-1 and TRBJ1-6; 7 bases fit TRBD1. V dropped 6 bases and J dropped 10; count of bases not matched to a gene: 9. Per the germline V gene, CDR1 is MNHNS and CDR2 is SASEGT. The CDR3 extends over 14 amino acids. The CDR3 protein is CASSTDRVESPLHF. The CDR3 DNA sequence: TGTGCCAGCAGCACCGACAGGGTTGAATCACCCCTCCACTTT.

This chain joins TRBV7-2 and TRBJ2-7; 7 bases line up with TRBD1. CDR3 length: 15 amino acids. V shed 7 bases, J shed 3 bases, and the junction held 12 bases outside the gene matches. Germline V CDR1 and CDR2: SGHTA, FQGNSA. CDR3 residues: CASTLAGTADYEQYF. CDR3 coding DNA: TGTGCCAGCACCCTTGCCGGGACAGCCGACTACGAGCAGTACTTC.

The chain combines TRBV5-4 with TRBJ2-2; D is possibly TRBD1 or TRBD2 (5 bases each). This CDR3 has 15 residues. Germline V gene data show CDR1 as SGHNT and CDR2 as YYREEE (reference sequence). Trimming took 0 bases from V and 4 from J, leaving 10 bases between them. The CDR3 spells CASSLVRAGTGELFF. The CDR3 DNA follows: TGTGCCAGCAGCTTGGTCAGGGCGGGCACCGGGGAGCTGTTTTTT.

The rearrangement links TRBV7-2 to TRBJ2-7, with 12 bases aligning to TRBD1. J lost 7 bases, V lost 6 bases, and 7 bases had no gene match. Germline values: CDR1 SGHTA, CDR2 FQGNSA. The CDR3 spans 14 residues. CDR3 in amino acids: CASRLGQGAGEQYF. Here the CDR3 DNA reads TGTGCCAGCAGATTGGGACAGGGGGCTGGAGAGCAGTACTTC.

This rearrangement joins TRBV6-5 to TRBJ2-5; maybe TRBD1 (7 bases). The V end was cut by 7 bases, the J end by 6 bases, with 18 bases between. The length of the CDR3 is 14 residues. Looked up from germline, CDR1 is MNHEY and CDR2 is SVGAGI. Written as DNA, the CDR3 is TGTGCCAGCACTCCAGGGGGGTCGACTAAGACCCAGTACTTC. Protein: CASTPGGSTKTQYF.

The CDR3 sequence: CASSPLGQTTYEQYF. CDR3 bases: TGTGCCAGCTCACCGCTGGGACAGACCACCTACGAGCAGTACTTC. This sequence joins TRBV18 and TRBJ2-7, with 7 nucleotides matching TRBD1. The CDR3 spans 15 residues. Germline-derived CDR1 and CDR2 are KGHSH and LQKENI. V gave up 3 bases and J gave up 2 bases; unmatched junction bases: 7.

This CDR3 reads CSVGWRDGELFF. The CDR3 coding sequence is TGCAGCGTTGGTTGGCGGGACGGGGAGCTGTTTTTT. The V gene is TRBV29-1, the J gene TRBJ2-2; tentatively, D is TRBD2 (6 bases). The CDR3 extends over 12 amino acids. Between the trimmed V and J ends, which lost 4 bases and 7 bases, there was a span of 10 bases. Germline V gene lookup returns CDR1 SQVTM and CDR2 ANQGSEA.

The J gene is TRBJ2-1, the V gene TRBV9; tentative D call: TRBD2 (8 bases). V lost 4 bases, J lost 9 bases, and 23 bases lay in between. The CDR3 extends over 16 amino acids. Looked up from germline, CDR1 is SGDLS and CDR2 is YYNGEE. This chain's CDR3 is CASSLKAGVQGGEQFF. CDR3 DNA sequence: TGTGCCAGCAGCCTCAAAGCGGGAGTCCAGGGGGGTGAGCAGTTCTTC.